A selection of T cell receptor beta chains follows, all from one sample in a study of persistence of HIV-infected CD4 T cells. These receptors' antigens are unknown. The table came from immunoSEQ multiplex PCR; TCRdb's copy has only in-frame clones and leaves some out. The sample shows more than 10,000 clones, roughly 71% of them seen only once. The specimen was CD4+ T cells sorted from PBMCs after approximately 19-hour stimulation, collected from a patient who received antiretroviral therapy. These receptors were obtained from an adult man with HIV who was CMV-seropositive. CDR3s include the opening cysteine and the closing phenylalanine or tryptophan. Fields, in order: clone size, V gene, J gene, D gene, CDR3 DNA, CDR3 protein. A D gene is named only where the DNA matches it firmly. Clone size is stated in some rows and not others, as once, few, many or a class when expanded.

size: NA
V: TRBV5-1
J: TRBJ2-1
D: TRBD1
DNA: TGCGCCAGCAGCCAGAACAGGGGCCCCCTAGGCAATGAGCAGTTCTTC
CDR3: CASSQNRGPLGNEQFF

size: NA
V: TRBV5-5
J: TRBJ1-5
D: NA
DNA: TGTGCCAGCAGCTTGGTTCCGGATAGCAATCAGCCCCAGCATTTT
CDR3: CASSLVPDSNQPQHF

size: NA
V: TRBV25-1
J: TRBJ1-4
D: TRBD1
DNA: TGTGCCAGCAGGGTACAGGGGAATAATGAAAAACTGTTTTTT
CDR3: CASRVQGNNEKLFF

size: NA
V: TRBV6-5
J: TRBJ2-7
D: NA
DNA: TGTGCCAGCATCCACAGGGCGGACTACGAGCAGTACTTC
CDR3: CASIHRADYEQYF

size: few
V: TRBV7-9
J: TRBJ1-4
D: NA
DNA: TGTGCCAGCAGCCCGAGGGGGGATGCGGCTAATGAAAAACTGTTTTTT
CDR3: CASSPRGDAANEKLFF

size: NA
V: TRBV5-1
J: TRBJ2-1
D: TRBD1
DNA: TGCGCCAGCAGCCTTACCGGGACAGGGGTTGTCAATGAGCAGTTCTTC
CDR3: CASSLTGTGVVNEQFF

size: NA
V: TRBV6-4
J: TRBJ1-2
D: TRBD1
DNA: TGTGCCAGCAGTGAGGACAGGGTTAGCTATGGCTACACCTTC
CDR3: CASSEDRVSYGYTF

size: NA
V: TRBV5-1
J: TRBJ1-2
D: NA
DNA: TGCGCCAGCAGCCGCAGGGACGGGATCTATGGCTACACCTTC
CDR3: CASSRRDGIYGYTF

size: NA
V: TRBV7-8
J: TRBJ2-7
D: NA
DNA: TGTGCCAGCAGCCACGTTTTGGGGCCCCAGGACTTC
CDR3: CASSHVLGPQDF

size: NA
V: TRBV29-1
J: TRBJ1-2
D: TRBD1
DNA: TGCAGCGTTGATGTGGGACAGGGCTATGGCTACACCTTC
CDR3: CSVDVGQGYGYTF

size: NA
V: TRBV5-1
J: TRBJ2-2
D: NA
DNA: TGCGCCAGCAGCTCGCAGGGAGGCACCGGGGAGCTGTTTTTT
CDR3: CASSSQGGTGELFF

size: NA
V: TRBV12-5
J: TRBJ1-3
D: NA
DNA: TGTGCTAGTGGGGATGGTCCCAGCATTCTCTCTGGAAACACCATATATTTT
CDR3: CASGDGPSILSGNTIYF

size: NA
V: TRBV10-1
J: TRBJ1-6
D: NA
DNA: TGCGCCAGCAGTGAAGGCCGGCAGGGGAATTCACCCCTCCACTTT
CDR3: CASSEGRQGNSPLHF

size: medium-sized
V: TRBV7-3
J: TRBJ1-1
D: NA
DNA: TGTGCCAGCAGCTTAACCGACAGAGGGAACACTGAAGCTTTCTTT
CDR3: CASSLTDRGNTEAFF

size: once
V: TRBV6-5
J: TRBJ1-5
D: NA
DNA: TGTGCCAGCATACGCGGCAGGGGCAATCAGCCCCAGCATTTT
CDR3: CASIRGRGNQPQHF

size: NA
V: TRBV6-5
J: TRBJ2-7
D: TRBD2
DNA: TGTGCCAGCAGTCGGGACTACAACTCCTACGAGCAGTACTTC
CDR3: CASSRDYNSYEQYF

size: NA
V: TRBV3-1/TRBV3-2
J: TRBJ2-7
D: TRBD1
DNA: TGTGCCAGCAGCCATGCAGGGGGCGAGCAGTACTTC
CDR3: CASSHAGGEQYF

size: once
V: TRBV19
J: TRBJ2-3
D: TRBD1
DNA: TGTGCCAGTAGTATTTTTACTCGGACAGGGGGCGAGACAGATACGCAGTATTTT
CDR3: CASSIFTRTGGETDTQYF

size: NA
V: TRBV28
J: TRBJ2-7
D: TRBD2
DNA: TGTGCCAGCAGTTTCCCGGGACTAGCGGGGGAGAACTACGAGCAGTACTTC
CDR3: CASSFPGLAGENYEQYF

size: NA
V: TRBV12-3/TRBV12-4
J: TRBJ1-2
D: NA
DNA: TGTGCCAGCAGTTTAGTAGGGGATGGCTACACCTTC
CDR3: CASSLVGDGYTF

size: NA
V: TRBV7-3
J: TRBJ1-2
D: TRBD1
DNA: TGTGCCAGCAGCTTAAGGGACAGTGGGTGGCATGGCTACACCTTC
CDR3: CASSLRDSGWHGYTF

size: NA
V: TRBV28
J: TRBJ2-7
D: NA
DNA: TGTGCCAGCATTGGGGACCCCGGCGAGCAGTACTTC
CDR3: CASIGDPGEQYF

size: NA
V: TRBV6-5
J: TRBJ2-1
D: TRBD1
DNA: TGTGCCAGCAAGAAGGGGGACAGGGGAGCCAATGAGCAGTTCTTC
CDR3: CASKKGDRGANEQFF

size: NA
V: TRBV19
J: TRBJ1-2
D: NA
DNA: TGTGCCATTAGAGGGTATAACTATGGCTACACCTTC
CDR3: CAIRGYNYGYTF

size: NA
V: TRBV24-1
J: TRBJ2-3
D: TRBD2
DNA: TGTGCCACCAGTGATTCGCTGCAGCTAGCGGGGGAGACAGATACGCAGTATTTT
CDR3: CATSDSLQLAGETDTQYF

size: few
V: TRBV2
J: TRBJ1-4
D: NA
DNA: TGTGCCAGCAGCCAATCCATTGGGGATAATGAAAAACTGTTTTTT
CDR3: CASSQSIGDNEKLFF

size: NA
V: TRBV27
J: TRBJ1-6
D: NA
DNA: TGTGCCAGCAGTTTACCAGGGAACTCACCCCTCCACTTT
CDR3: CASSLPGNSPLHF

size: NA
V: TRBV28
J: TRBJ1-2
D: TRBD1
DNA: TGTGCCAGCAGTGCCCGACAGGGTGGGAGGTATGGCTACACCTTC
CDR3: CASSARQGGRYGYTF

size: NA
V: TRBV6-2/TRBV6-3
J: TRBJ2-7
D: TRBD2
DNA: TGTGCCAGCAGTTACGGGACTAGGGGCTACGAGCAGTACTTC
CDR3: CASSYGTRGYEQYF

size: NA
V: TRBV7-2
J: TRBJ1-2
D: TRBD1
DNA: TGTGCCAGCAGCCCAAGGGACAGGGGAAACTATGGCTACACCTTC
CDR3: CASSPRDRGNYGYTF

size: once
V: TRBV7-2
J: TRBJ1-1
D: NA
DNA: TGTGCCAGCAGCTTTGGCGGCCCCACTGAAGCTTTCTTT
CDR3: CASSFGGPTEAFF

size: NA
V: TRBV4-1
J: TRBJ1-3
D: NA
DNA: TGCGCCAGCAGCCAACCGGGACTCGGAAACACCATATATTTT
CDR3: CASSQPGLGNTIYF

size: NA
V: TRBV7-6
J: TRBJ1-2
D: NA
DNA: TGTGCCAGCAGCTTAGCGGAGGGTAACTATGGCTACACCTTC
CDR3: CASSLAEGNYGYTF

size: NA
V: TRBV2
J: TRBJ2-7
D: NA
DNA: TGTGCCAGCAGTCGAGGGACCGCCTCCTACGAGCAGTACTTC
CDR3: CASSRGTASYEQYF

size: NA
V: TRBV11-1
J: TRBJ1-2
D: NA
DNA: TGTGCCAGCAGTTATACTGGACAGTCGTTTGGCTACACCTTC
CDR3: CASSYTGQSFGYTF

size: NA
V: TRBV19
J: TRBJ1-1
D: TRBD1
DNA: TGTGCCAGTAGTATCACAGGGGGCAAAGCTTTCTTT
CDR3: CASSITGGKAFF

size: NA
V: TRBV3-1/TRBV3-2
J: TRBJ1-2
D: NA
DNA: TGTGCCAGCAGCCAAGAGGGGGCAGGGGTTGGCTACACCTTC
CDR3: CASSQEGAGVGYTF

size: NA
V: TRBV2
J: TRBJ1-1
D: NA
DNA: TGTGCCGGAGGAGGGTGGGGGTCGGGTGAAGCTTTCTTT
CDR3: CAGGGWGSGEAFF

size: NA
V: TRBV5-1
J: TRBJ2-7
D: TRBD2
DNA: TGCGCCAGCAGTCACGAAAACTGGGGGGGAATGGCTAAGGAGCAGTACTTC
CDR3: CASSHENWGGMAKEQYF

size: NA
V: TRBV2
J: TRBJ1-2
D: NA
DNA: TGTGCCAGCACCGACGACGGGGCCACATCCCGTGGCTACACCTTC
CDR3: CASTDDGATSRGYTF